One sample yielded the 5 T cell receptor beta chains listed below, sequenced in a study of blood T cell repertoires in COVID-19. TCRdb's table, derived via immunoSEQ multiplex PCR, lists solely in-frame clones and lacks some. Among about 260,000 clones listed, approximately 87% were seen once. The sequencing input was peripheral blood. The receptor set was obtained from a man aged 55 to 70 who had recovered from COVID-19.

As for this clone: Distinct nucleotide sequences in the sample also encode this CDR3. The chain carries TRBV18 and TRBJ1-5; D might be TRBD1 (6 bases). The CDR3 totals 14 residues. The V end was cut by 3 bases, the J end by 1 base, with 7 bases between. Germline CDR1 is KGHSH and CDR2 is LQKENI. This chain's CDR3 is CASSPQGSNQPQHF. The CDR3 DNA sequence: TGTGCCAGCTCACCCCAGGGGAGCAATCAGCCCCAGCATTTT.

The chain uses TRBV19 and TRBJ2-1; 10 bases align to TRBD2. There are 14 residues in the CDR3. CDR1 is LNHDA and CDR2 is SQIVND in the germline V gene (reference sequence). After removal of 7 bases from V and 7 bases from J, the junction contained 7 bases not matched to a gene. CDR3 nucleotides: TGTGCCAGTAAAAGCGGGGGGGCCTTAAATGAGCAGTTCTTC. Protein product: CASKSGGALNEQFF.

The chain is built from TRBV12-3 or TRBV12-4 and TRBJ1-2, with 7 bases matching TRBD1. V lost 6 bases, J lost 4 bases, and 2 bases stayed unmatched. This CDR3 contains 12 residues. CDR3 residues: CASRGTVYGYTF. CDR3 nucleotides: TGTGCCAGCAGGGGGACAGTCTATGGCTACACCTTC.

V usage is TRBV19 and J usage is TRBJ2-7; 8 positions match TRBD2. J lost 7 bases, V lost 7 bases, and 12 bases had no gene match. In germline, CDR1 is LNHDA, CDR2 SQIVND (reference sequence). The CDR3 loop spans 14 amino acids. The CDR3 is CASMVAGGLGEQYF. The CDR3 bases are TGTGCCAGTATGGTGGCGGGGGGCCTGGGGGAGCAGTACTTC.

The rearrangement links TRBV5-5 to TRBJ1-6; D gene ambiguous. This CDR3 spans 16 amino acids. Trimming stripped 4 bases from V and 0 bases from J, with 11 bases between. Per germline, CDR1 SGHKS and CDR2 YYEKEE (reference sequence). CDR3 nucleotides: TGTGCCAGCAGCCTGGGTTTCGGCTCCTATAATTCACCCCTCCACTTT. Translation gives CASSLGFGSYNSPLHF.